The 5 T cell receptor beta chains in this list originate from one sample, sequenced in a study of cytomegalovirus exposure and HLA in healthy donors. Vbeta (60) and Jbeta (13) primers were used in the PCR. Using immunoSEQ multiplex PCR, the repertoire was profiled, and TCRdb retains in-frame clones only, with some absent. The repertoire includes over 150,000 clones, roughly 79% of them detected once, and just under 3% sits in the top ten. Sample: PBMCs. These TCRs come from a male donor in good health and CMV-seronegative.

This rearrangement joins TRBV9 to TRBJ2-5; TRBD2 might be the D (5 bases). Germline CDR1 and CDR2: SGDLS and YYNGEE. This CDR3 contains 11 residues. V lost 4 bases, J lost 7 bases, and 8 bases lay in between. Here the CDR3 reads CASSTAGTQYF. CDR3 bases: TGTGCCAGCAGCACCGCGGGGACCCAGTACTTC.

This clone was counted once. This rearrangement joins TRBV10-3 to TRBJ2-1; 8 bases fit TRBD2. The CDR3 extends over 13 amino acids. With 9 bases clipped from V and 4 bases from J, the junction kept 5 bases outside the gene matches. Germline CDR1 is ENHRY and CDR2 is SYGVKD. The CDR3 here is CAMGERGYNEQFF. CDR3 in DNA: TGTGCCATGGGGGAGCGGGGGTACAATGAGCAGTTCTTC.

This sequence joins TRBV9 and TRBJ2-7, with 9 bases fitting TRBD1. V trimming: 4 bases; J trimming: 5 bases; junction bases outside the gene matches: 10. Germline V CDR1 and CDR2: SGDLS, YYNGEE. This CDR3 contains 15 residues. The DNA of the CDR3 is TGTGCCAGCAGCCTCGGGGGACAGGGTAGCCACGAGCAGTACTTC. Translation gives CASSLGGQGSHEQYF. Based on the CDR3 plus reference TRBV9 and TRBJ2-7, the full variable domain is DSGVTQTPKHLITATGQRVTLRCSPRSGDLSVYWYQQSLDQGLQFLIQYYNGEERAKGNILERFSAQQFPDLHSELNLSSLELGDSALYFCASSLGGQGSHEQYFGPGTRLTVT.

In its sample, this clone was seen once. The genes are TRBV7-2 and TRBJ1-1, with D unresolved. The CDR3 has 16 amino acids. V was pared by 5 bases and J by 0 bases, with 16 bases between. Germline V gene lookup returns CDR1 SGHTA and CDR2 FQGNSA. The CDR3 protein is CASSTLSGLMNTEAFF. Here the CDR3 DNA reads TGTGCCAGCAGCACCCTCAGCGGTCTCATGAACACTGAAGCTTTCTTT.

This rearrangement joins TRBV6-5 to TRBJ1-5, with TRBD1 identical over 9 bases. J was trimmed by 6 bases and V by 6 bases; bases with no gene match: 9. CDR3 length: 15 amino acids. Germline V CDR1 and CDR2: MNHEY, SVGAGI. CDR3 residues: CASSSDRGYSQPQHF. The CDR3 nucleotides read TGTGCCAGCAGCTCGGACAGGGGTTATAGTCAGCCCCAGCATTTT.